The clone carrying this TCR beta chain was detected many times. As yet, its antigen is unknown. This specimen belongs to a study of T cells after yellow fever vaccination. Study-level information: The fractions with low cell numbers were processed using SMART-Seq v4 Ultra Low Input.

CDR3 length: 16 amino acids. V gave up 6 bases and J gave up 1 base, with 19 bases separating them. Per germline, CDR1 SGHRS and CDR2 YFSETQ. A process of 5'RACE template switching, which added a universal primer site and UMIs, was used to make TCR cDNA. TCRdb itself ran the 5' RACE reads through MiXCR, one entry per CDR3 protein. The sample holds 300,000 to 400,000 distinct CDR3 sequences, 8% to 10% seen once. Study-level results: Contaminating bulk clonotypes could be abundant in FACS-sorted repertoires.

This clonotype was sampled from a man between 18 and 29 years old who received the YFV17D yellow fever vaccine. Sequences were derived from PBMCs, sampled on the day of the first yellow fever vaccination. The V call is TRBV5-1, the J call TRBJ1-1, with D possibly matching TRBD1 (6 bases). DNA of the CDR3: TGCGCCAGCACCAGGGTTGCAGGGGCCTGGAACACTGAAGCTTTCTTT. Its protein product is CASTRVAGAWNTEAFF.